This entry features one T cell receptor beta chain sequence. What it binds is not known. TCRdb re-called the reads with MiXCR, one entry per CDR3 protein. Found here are 200,000 to 300,000 distinct CDR3 sequences, approximately 13% of them singletons; the top ten hold under 2%. This CDR3 is 14 amino acids long. V lost 6 bases and J lost 5, with 13 bases in between. Germline V gene lookup returns CDR1 LNHDA and CDR2 SQIVND (reference sequence). The sample is drawn from a study of T cell repertoires in cytomegalovirus infection. Study in general: CMV infection and matching HLA type were both indicated by public TCR beta signatures.

Whole-study findings and limits: HLA-C-restricted CMV clonotypes gave the most frequent clonotype in two of eight donors.

Sequencing used PBMCs. The clonotype originates from a human donor in good health (CMV status not recorded). Some clones in this sample may be carry-over from other donors' samples. The gene calls are TRBV19 and TRBJ2-2; weak D call: TRBD2 (6 bases). CDR3 sequence reads: CASRGGGGTGELFF. The CDR3 DNA is TGTGCCAGTAGAGGAGGTGGAGGGACCGGGGAGCTGTTTTTT.